Below, 6 T cell receptor beta chains from the same sample are listed, as sequenced in a study of T cell responses to AZD1222 COVID-19 vaccine. Profiled with immunoSEQ multiplex PCR; TCRdb holds only in-frame clones, not every one. The data hold about 100,000 clones, with roughly 91% observed a single time. The sequences come from peripheral blood, collected on day 0 of AZD1222 vaccination. All receptors come from an adult in good health.

This clone was seen a single time. The CDR3 coding sequence is TGTGCCAGCAGTGAAGATAGGGGACGGATTTCCTACGAGCAGTACTTC. Its protein is CASSEDRGRISYEQYF. The rearrangement links TRBV6-1 to TRBJ2-7; D could derive from TRBD1 or TRBD2 (5 bases each). The length of the CDR3 is 16 residues. The V and J ends lost 1 base and 1 base respectively, with 14 bases between them. Per the germline V gene, CDR1 is MNHNS and CDR2 is SASEGT.

This sequence joins TRBV9 and TRBJ2-7; perhaps D is TRBD1 or TRBD2 (7 bases each). Germline loops: CDR1 SGDLS, CDR2 YYNGEE. This CDR3 spans 15 amino acids. Trimming removed 4 bases from V and 1 base from J, with 15 bases in between. The CDR3 reads CASSPRGGVSYEQYF. The CDR3 DNA reads as TGTGCCAGCAGCCCCAGGGGGGGGGTTTCCTACGAGCAGTACTTC.

The chain is built from TRBV29-1 and TRBJ1-2; D perhaps matches TRBD1 (5 bases). This CDR3 comprises 14 residues. Germline values: CDR1 SQVTM, CDR2 ANQGSEA. V dropped 0 bases and J dropped 8 bases, with 16 bases sitting between them. The CDR3 spells CSVEDRTRGGGYTF. CDR3 bases: TGCAGCGTTGAAGATCGGACAAGGGGCGGGGGCTACACCTTC.

J is TRBJ2-3 and V is TRBV10-2; D ambiguous. V dropped 8 bases and J dropped 2 bases, with 17 bases sitting between them. The CDR3 covers 15 residues. Germline-derived CDR1 and CDR2 are WSHSY and SAAADI. CDR3 sequence reads: CASATTPGSTDTQYF. The CDR3, as DNA: TGCGCCAGCGCCACTACCCCCGGGTCCACAGATACGCAGTATTTT.

Concerning this clone: The germline gene is not matched at one end of the junction; a read error may be the cause. V and J are TRBV7-8 and TRBJ2-5; 10 bases line up with TRBD2. The CDR3 consists of 13 residues. In germline, CDR1 is SGHVS, CDR2 FQNEAQ. CDR3 sequence reads: CASRLAGYENQYF. Here the CDR3 DNA reads TGTGCCAGCAGACTAGCGGGGTATGAGAACCAGTACTTC. Full variable domain (outside the CDR3, taken from reference TRBV7-8 and TRBJ2-5): GAGVSQSPRYKVAKRGQDVALRCDPISGHVSLFWYQQALGQGPEFLTYFQNEAQLDKSGLPSDRFFAERPEGSVSTLKIQRTQQEDSAVYLCASRLAGYENQYFGPGTRLLVL.

Here the CDR3 reads CASSQGMNSPLHF. The CDR3 bases are TGTGCCAGCTCTCAGGGGATGAATTCACCCCTCCACTTT. The chain joins TRBV18 to TRBJ1-6, with a possible D match to TRBD1 (6 bases). CDR1 KGHSH and CDR2 LQKENI come from the germline V gene. This CDR3 has 13 residues. V was cut by 6 bases and J by 7 bases, with 10 bases left in between.